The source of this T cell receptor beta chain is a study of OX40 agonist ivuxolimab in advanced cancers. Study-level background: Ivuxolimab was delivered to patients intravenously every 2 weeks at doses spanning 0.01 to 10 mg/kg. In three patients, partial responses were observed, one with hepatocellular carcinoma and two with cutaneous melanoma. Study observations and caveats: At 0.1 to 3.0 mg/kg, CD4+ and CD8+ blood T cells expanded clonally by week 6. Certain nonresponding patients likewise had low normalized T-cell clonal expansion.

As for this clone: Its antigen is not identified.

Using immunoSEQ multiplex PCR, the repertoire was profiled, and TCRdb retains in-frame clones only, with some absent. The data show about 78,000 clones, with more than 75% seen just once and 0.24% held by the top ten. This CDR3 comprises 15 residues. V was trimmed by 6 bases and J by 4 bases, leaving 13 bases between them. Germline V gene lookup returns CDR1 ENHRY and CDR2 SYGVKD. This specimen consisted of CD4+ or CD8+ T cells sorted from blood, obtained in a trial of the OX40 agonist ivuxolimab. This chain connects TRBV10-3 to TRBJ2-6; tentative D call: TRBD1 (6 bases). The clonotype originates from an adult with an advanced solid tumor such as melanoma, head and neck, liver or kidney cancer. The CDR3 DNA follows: TGTGCCATCAGGCAGGGGTCGTCCGGGGCCAACGTCCTGACTTTC. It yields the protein CAIRQGSSGANVLTF.